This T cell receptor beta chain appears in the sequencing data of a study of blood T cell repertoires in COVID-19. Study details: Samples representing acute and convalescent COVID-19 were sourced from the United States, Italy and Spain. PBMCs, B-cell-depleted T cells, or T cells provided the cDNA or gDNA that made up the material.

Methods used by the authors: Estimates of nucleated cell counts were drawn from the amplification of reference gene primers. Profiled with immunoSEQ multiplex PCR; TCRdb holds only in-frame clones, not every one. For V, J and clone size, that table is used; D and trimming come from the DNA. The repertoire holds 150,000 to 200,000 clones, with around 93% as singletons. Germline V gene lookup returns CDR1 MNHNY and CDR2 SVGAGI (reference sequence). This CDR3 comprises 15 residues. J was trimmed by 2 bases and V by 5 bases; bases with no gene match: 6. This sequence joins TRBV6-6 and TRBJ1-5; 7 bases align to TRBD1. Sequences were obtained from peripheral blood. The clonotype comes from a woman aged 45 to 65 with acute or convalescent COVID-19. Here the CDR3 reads CASSRQGDGNQPQHF. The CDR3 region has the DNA TGTGCCAGCAGTCGACAGGGCGACGGCAATCAGCCCCAGCATTTT.